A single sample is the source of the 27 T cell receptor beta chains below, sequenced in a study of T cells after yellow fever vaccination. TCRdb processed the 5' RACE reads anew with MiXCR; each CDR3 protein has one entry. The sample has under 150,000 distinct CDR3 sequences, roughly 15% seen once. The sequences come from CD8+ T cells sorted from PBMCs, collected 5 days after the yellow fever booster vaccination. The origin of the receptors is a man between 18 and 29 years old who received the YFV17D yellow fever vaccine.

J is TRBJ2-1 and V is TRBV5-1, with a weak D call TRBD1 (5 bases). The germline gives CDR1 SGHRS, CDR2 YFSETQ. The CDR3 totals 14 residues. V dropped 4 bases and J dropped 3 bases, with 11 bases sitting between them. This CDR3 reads CASSGAFGYNEQFF. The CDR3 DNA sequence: TGCGCCAGCAGCGGGGCATTCGGCTACAATGAGCAGTTCTTC.

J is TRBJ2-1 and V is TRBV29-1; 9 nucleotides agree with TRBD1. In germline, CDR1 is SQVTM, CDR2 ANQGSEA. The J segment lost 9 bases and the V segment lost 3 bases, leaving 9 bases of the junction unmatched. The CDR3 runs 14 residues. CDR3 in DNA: TGCAGCGTTGAGGACAGGGGCGAGCTCGGTGAGCAGTTCTTC. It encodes CSVEDRGELGEQFF.

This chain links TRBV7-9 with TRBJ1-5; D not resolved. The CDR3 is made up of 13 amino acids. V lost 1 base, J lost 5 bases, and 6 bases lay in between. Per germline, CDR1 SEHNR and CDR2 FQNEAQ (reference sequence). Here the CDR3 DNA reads TGTGCCAGCAGCTTAGGGGGAGATCAGCCCCAGCATTTT. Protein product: CASSLGGDQPQHF.

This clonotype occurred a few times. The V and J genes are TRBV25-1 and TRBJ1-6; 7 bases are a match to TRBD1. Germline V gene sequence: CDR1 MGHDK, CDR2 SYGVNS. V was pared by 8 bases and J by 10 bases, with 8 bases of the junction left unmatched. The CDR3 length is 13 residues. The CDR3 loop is CASSKTGLSPLHF. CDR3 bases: TGTGCCAGCTCAAAGACAGGGTTATCACCCCTCCACTTT.

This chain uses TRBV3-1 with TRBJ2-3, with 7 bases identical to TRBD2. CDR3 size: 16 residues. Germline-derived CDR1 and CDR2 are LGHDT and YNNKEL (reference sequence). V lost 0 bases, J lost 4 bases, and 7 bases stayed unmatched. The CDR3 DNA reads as TGTGCCAGCAGCCAAGAGGCCCGGGGGGACTCAGATACGCAGTATTTT. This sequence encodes CASSQEARGDSDTQYF.

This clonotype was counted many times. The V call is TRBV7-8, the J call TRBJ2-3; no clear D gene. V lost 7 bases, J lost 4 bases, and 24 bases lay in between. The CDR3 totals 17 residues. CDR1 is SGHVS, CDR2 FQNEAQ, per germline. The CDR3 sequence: CASKGRELSEASDTQYF. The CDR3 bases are TGTGCCAGCAAAGGCCGAGAACTTTCGGAAGCATCAGATACGCAGTATTTT.

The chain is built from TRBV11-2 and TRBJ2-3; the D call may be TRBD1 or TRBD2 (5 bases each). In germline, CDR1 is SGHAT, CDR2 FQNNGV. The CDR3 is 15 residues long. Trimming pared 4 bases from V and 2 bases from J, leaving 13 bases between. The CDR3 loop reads CASSSLGTFTDTQYF. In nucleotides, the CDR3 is TGTGCCAGCAGCTCGCTAGGGACCTTCACAGATACGCAGTATTTT.

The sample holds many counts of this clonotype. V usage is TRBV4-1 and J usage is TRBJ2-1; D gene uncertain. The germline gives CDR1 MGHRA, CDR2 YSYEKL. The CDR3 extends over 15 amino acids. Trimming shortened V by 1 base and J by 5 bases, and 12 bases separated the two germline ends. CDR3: CASSQVRSSDNEQFF. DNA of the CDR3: TGCGCCAGCAGCCAAGTAAGGTCGTCCGACAATGAGCAGTTCTTC.

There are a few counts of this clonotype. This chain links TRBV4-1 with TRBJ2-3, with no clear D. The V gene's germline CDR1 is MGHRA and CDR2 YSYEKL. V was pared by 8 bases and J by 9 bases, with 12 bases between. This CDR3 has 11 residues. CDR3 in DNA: TGCGCCAGCTACGGCATGGGGACGCAGTATTTT. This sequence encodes CASYGMGTQYF.

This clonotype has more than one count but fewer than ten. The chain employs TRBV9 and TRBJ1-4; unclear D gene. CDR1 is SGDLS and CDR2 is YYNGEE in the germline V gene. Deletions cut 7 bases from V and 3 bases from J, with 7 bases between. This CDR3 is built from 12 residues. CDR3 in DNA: TGTGCCAGCGGAGATTCTAATGAAAAACTGTTTTTT. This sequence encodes CASGDSNEKLFF.

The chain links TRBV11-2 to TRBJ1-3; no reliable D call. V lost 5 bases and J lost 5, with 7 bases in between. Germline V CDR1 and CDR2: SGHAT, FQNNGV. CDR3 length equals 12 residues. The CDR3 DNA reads TGTGCCAGCAGCCTAGGCAGAAACACCATATATTTT. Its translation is CASSLGRNTIYF.

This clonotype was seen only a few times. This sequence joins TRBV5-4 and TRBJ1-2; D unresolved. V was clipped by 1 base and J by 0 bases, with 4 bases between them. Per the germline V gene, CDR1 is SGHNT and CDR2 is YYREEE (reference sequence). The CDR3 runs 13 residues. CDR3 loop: CASSLLSNYGYTF. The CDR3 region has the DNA TGTGCCAGCAGCTTGCTATCTAACTATGGCTACACCTTC.

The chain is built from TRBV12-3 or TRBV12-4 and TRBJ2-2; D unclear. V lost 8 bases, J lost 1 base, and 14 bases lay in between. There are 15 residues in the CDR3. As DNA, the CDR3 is TGTGCCAGCGATAAAGACCCGTGGAACACCGGGGAGCTGTTTTTT. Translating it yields CASDKDPWNTGELFF.

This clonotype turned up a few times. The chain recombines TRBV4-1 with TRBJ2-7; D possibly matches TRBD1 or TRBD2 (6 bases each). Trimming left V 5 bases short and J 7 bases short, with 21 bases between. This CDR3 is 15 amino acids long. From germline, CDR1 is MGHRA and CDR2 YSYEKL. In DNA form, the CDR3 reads TGCGCCAGCAGCGCTCGTGAGGGGGGCAGTGGGGAGCAGTACGTC. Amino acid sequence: CASSAREGGSGEQYV.

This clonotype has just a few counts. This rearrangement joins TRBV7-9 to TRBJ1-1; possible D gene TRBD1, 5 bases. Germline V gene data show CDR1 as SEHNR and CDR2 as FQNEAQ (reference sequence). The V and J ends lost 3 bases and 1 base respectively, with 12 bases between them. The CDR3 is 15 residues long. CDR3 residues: CASSFDGAGNTEAFF. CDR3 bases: TGTGCCAGCAGCTTCGACGGGGCGGGGAACACTGAAGCTTTCTTT.

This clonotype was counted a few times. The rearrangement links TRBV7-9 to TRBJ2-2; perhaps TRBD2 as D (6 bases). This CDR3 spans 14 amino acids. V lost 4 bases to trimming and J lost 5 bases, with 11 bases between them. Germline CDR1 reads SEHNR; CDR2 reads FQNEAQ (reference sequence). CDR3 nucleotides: TGTGCCAGCAGCTCGGAACGGGGGACCGGGGAGCTGTTTTTT. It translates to CASSSERGTGELFF. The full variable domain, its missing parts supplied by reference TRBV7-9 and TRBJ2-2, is DTGVSQNPRHKITKRGQNVTFRCDPISEHNRLYWYRQTLGQGPEFLTYFQNEAQLEKSRLLSDRFSAERPKGSFSTLEIQRTEQGDSAMYLCASSSERGTGELFFGEGSRLTVL.

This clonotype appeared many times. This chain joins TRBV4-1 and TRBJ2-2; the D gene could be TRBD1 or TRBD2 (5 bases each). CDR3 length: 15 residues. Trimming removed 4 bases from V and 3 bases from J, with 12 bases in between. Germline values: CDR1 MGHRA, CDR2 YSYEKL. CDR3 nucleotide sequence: TGCGCCAGCAGCCCTCGGGACGGATACACCGGGGAGCTGTTTTTT. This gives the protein CASSPRDGYTGELFF.

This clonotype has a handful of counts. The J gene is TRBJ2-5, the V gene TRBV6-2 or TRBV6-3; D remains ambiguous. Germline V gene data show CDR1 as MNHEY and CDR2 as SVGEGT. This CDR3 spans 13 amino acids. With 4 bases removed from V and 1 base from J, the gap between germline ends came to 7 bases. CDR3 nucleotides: TGTGCCAGCAGTTTCGCCACCCAAGAGACCCAGTACTTC. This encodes CASSFATQETQYF.

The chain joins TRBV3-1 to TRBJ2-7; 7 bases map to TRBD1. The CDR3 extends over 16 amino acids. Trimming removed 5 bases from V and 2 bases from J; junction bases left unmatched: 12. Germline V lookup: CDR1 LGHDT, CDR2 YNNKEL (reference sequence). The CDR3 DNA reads TGTGCCAGCAGCACAACAGACAGGGTATCCCCCTACGAGCAGTACTTC. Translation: CASSTTDRVSPYEQYF.

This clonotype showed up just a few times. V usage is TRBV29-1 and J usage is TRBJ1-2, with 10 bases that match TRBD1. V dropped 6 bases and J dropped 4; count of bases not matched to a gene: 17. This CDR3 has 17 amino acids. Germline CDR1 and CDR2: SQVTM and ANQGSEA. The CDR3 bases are TGCAGCGTGGTGGGACAGGGGACAACCAATACAATCTATGGCTACACCTTC. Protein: CSVVGQGTTNTIYGYTF.

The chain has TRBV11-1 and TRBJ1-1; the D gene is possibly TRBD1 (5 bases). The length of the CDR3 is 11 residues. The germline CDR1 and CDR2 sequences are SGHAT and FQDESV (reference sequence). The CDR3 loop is CGKGRDTEAFF. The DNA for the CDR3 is TGTGGCAAGGGGCGTGACACTGAAGCTTTCTTT.

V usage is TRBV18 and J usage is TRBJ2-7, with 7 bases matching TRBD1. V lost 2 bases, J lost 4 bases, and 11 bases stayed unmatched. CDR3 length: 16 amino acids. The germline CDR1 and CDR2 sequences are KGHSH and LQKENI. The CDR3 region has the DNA TGTGCCAGCTCACCAGCCTTGACAGGGAGACAATACGAGCAGTACTTC. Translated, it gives CASSPALTGRQYEQYF.

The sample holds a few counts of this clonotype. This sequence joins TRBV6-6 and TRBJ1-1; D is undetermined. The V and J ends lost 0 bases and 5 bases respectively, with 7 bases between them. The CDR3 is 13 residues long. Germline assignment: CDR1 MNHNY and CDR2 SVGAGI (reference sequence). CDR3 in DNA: TGTGCCAGCAGTTACTCGTTGGGAACTGAAGCTTTCTTT. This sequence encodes CASSYSLGTEAFF.

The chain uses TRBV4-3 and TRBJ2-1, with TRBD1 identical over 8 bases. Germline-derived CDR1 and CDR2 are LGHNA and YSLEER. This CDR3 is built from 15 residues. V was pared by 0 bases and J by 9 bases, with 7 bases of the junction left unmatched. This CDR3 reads CASSQDRGLYVEQFF. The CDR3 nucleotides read TGCGCCAGCAGCCAAGACAGGGGGCTCTACGTTGAGCAGTTCTTC.

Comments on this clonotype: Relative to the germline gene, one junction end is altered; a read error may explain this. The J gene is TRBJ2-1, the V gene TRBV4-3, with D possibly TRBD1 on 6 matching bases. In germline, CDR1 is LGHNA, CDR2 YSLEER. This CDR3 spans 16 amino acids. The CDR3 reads CVSSHEQGPAPNEQFF. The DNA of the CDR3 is TGCGTCAGCAGCCATGAACAGGGCCCTGCCCCAAATGAGCAGTTCTTC.

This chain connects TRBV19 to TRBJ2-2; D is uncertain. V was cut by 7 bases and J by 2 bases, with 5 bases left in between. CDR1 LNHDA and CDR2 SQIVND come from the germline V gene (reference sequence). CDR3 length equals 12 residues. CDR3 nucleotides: TGTGCCAGTATCCACAACACCGGGGAGCTGTTTTTT. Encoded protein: CASIHNTGELFF.

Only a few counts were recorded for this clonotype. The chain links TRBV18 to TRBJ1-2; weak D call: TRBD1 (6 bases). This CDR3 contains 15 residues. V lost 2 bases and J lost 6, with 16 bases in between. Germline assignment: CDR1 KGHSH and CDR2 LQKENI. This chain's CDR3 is CASSPGDRRPNGYTF. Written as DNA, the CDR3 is TGTGCCAGCTCACCAGGCGACAGGAGGCCAAATGGCTACACCTTC.